A single sample gave rise to the 16 T cell receptor beta chains below, sequenced in a study of T cell changes during pregnancy in multiple sclerosis. Sequenced by immunoSEQ multiplex PCR; TCRdb stores in-frame clones only, minus some. The sample consists of 65,000 to 85,000 clones, around 90% of them appearing once. The sequencing here drew on peripheral blood, taken after pregnancy. Every receptor here comes from a female donor in good health, enrolled as a control in a pregnancy study.

V and J are TRBV19 and TRBJ2-1; TRBD2 matches at 11 bases. This CDR3 is built from 17 residues. V trimming: 1 base; J trimming: 8 bases; junction bases outside the gene matches: 10. Looked up from germline, CDR1 is LNHDA and CDR2 is SQIVND (reference sequence). The CDR3 sequence is CASSIGASGGLSYEQFF. The CDR3 DNA reads as TGTGCCAGTAGTATAGGGGCTAGCGGGGGGCTGAGCTATGAGCAGTTCTTC.

This sequence joins TRBV5-6 and TRBJ1-2; 10 nucleotides match TRBD1. CDR3 length: 15 residues. Germline V CDR1 and CDR2: SGHDT, YYEEEE. After removal of 4 bases from V and 4 bases from J, the junction contained 7 bases not matched to a gene. The CDR3 DNA reads as TGTGCCAGCAGCCGTCCCGGGACAGGGGTCTATGGCTACACCTTC. Encoded protein: CASSRPGTGVYGYTF.

The chain joins TRBV5-1 to TRBJ2-7, with D tentatively TRBD2 (6 bases). The V gene's germline CDR1 is SGHRS and CDR2 YFSETQ. V lost 4 bases to trimming and J lost 5 bases, with 19 bases between them. CDR3 length equals 15 residues. The CDR3, as DNA: TGCGCCAGCAGCCCGGAAACGCAAGGAGGGAACGAGCAGTACTTC. This codes for CASSPETQGGNEQYF.

A single count supports this clone. The J gene is TRBJ2-7, the V gene TRBV5-1, with 7 bases aligning to TRBD1. The trim removed 4 bases at V and 3 bases at J, leaving 4 bases unmatched. Germline CDR1 reads SGHRS; CDR2 reads YFSETQ. CDR3 length: 13 residues. CDR3 nucleotides: TGCGCCAGCAGCCAACAGGGGTTCTACGAGCAGTACTTC. Translation gives CASSQQGFYEQYF.

The CDR3 spells CASSVGSSGGRLYQETQYF. CDR3 sequence (DNA): TGTGCCAGCAGCGTAGGATCCAGCGGGGGAAGATTGTACCAAGAGACCCAGTACTTC. The chain is built from TRBV9 and TRBJ2-5; 8 bases are a match to TRBD2. The length of the CDR3 is 19 residues. Germline loops: CDR1 SGDLS, CDR2 YYNGEE. The trim removed 0 bases at V and 0 bases at J, leaving 13 bases unmatched.

The genes are TRBV10-3 and TRBJ1-4, with a tentative D call TRBD1 (6 bases). Germline V gene data show CDR1 as ENHRY and CDR2 as SYGVKD. The V end was cut by 6 bases, the J end by 3 bases, with 11 bases between. This CDR3 has 14 amino acids. CDR3 bases: TGTGCCATCAGGCCGGGGGGCCCTAATGAAAAACTGTTTTTT. Translated: CAIRPGGPNEKLFF.

The chain carries TRBV27 and TRBJ1-4; unclear D gene. Germline CDR1 and CDR2: MNHEY and SMNVEV (reference sequence). V dropped 4 bases and J dropped 8 bases, with 11 bases sitting between them. The CDR3 has 13 amino acids. The CDR3 region is CASSWVPREKLFF. Here the CDR3 DNA reads TGTGCCAGCAGTTGGGTTCCCAGGGAAAAACTGTTTTTT.

This chain uses TRBV28 with TRBJ2-2, with 7 bases lining up with TRBD2. Germline V CDR1 and CDR2: MDHEN, SYDVKM. The CDR3 spans 19 residues. The V gene end was trimmed by 0 bases and the J gene end by 3 bases; junction bases not matched to a gene: 13. CDR3 nucleotides: TGTGCCAGCAGTTTATGGGTTGGGTCGGGAGGAAGTGACACCGGGGAGCTGTTTTTT. Translating gives CASSLWVGSGGSDTGELFF. Complete variable domain (other parts from reference TRBV28 and TRBJ2-2): DVKVTQSSRYLVKRTGEKVFLECVQDMDHENMFWYRQDPGLGLRLIYFSYDVKMKEKGDIPEGYSVSREKKERFSLILESASTNQTSMYLCASSLWVGSGGSDTGELFFGEGSRLTVL.

The genes are TRBV29-1 and TRBJ2-3; TRBD2 agrees at 8 bases. This CDR3 is built from 14 residues. Germline values: CDR1 SQVTM, CDR2 ANQGSEA. V trimming: 3 bases; J trimming: 1 base; junction bases outside the gene matches: 3. CDR3 protein: CSVDTRGGTDTQYF. The DNA for the CDR3 is TGCAGCGTTGATACGCGGGGGGGCACAGATACGCAGTATTTT.

The rearrangement uses TRBV7-9 and TRBJ2-2; D ambiguous. Trimming left V 4 bases short and J 4 bases short, with 13 bases between. This CDR3 contains 15 residues. The germline gives CDR1 SEHNR, CDR2 FQNEAQ (reference sequence). The CDR3 coding sequence is TGTGCCAGCAGCTCACGACACCTGTCCACCGGGGAGCTGTTTTTT. Its protein product is CASSSRHLSTGELFF.

The rearrangement links TRBV5-1 to TRBJ2-3; TRBD2 matches 13 bases. The J segment lost 4 bases and the V segment lost 3 bases, leaving 14 bases of the junction unmatched. Germline V gene sequence: CDR1 SGHRS, CDR2 YFSETQ. This CDR3 has 19 residues. The CDR3 nucleotides are TGCGCCAGCAGCTCCCGGACTAGCGGGGGCCCTTCAGTCTCAGATACGCAGTATTTT. Translated, it gives CASSSRTSGGPSVSDTQYF.

The chain has TRBV4-1 and TRBJ2-5, with a weak D call TRBD2 (6 bases). CDR3 size: 16 residues. The ends were cut back, 5 bases at V and 2 bases at J, with 18 bases in the middle. Germline V gene lookup returns CDR1 MGHRA and CDR2 YSYEKL. CDR3 protein: CASSKSGGVGQETQYF. CDR3 coding DNA: TGCGCCAGCAGCAAATCCGGGGGAGTCGGGCAAGAGACCCAGTACTTC.

The chain is built from TRBV7-9 and TRBJ2-7, with 14 bases fitting TRBD2. The germline gives CDR1 SEHNR, CDR2 FQNEAQ (reference sequence). The CDR3 is 14 residues long. J gave up 7 bases and V 5 bases, and 4 bases lay outside the gene matches. The DNA of the CDR3 is TGTGCCAGCAGCCCCCGGACTAGCGGGGGGGAGCAGTACTTC. Translated, it gives CASSPRTSGGEQYF.

This clone appeared a single time. The chain carries TRBV30 and TRBJ1-4, with D unclear. Deletions cut 0 bases from V and 8 bases from J, with 16 bases between. CDR1 GTSNPN and CDR2 SVGIG come from the germline V gene (reference sequence). This CDR3 contains 15 residues. The CDR3 nucleotides are TGTGCCTGGAGTGTTCTAGGTCCCCCGGGGGAAAAACTGTTTTTT. Residues: CAWSVLGPPGEKLFF.

The chain combines TRBV7-6 with TRBJ1-2; possibly TRBD1 for D (6 bases). Germline CDR1 SGHVS, CDR2 FNYEAQ. With 0 bases removed from V and 9 bases from J, the gap between germline ends came to 11 bases. The CDR3 is made up of 13 amino acids. The CDR3 loop reads CASSLAQGVSYTF. In nucleotides, the CDR3 is TGTGCCAGCAGCTTAGCACAGGGAGTGAGCTACACCTTC.

J is TRBJ2-2 and V is TRBV29-1, with TRBD1 identical over 10 bases. Trimming at V came to 6 bases and at J to 1 base, leaving 5 bases not matched to a gene. The germline V gene encodes CDR1 SQVTM and CDR2 ANQGSEA. CDR3 length: 15 amino acids. For the CDR3, the DNA is TGCAGCGTGAGGGGACAGGGGCTGAACACCGGGGAGCTGTTTTTT. Translation: CSVRGQGLNTGELFF.